This TCR beta chain was identified in a study of cytomegalovirus exposure and HLA in healthy donors. Study-level results: Some TCR beta chains (more than 150 of them) were listed as cytomegalovirus-associated.

The donors belonged to the approximately 110-subject validation cohort, separate from the roughly 650-subject first cohort. Clones were read by immunoSEQ multiplex PCR, and TCRdb kept only the in-frame ones, dropping some. This table holds roughly 250,000 clones, around 89% found once. On this clone: Its antigen is unidentified.

Sequencing used PBMCs. This TCR was sampled from a woman aged 18-29 years in good health and CMV-seronegative.

CDR3 DNA: TGTGCCAGCAGCTTACCCCCCGGGACAGGGAAGGCAAACACCATATATTTT. This sequence encodes CASSLPPGTGKANTIYF. This chain joins TRBV5-4 and TRBJ1-3; TRBD1 agrees at 9 bases. Germline V gene data show CDR1 as SGHNT and CDR2 as YYREEE (reference sequence). The CDR3 contains 17 residues. Losses at the gene ends were 2 bases for V and 6 bases for J; bases not matched to a gene: 12. The full variable domain, in which reference TRBV5-4 and TRBJ1-3 provide the parts outside the CDR3, is ETGVTQSPTHLIKTRGQQVTLRCSSQSGHNTVSWYQQALGQGPQFIFQYYREEENGRGNFPPRFSGLQFPNYSSELNVNALELDDSALYLCASSLPPGTGKANTIYFGEGSWLTVV.